Shown below are 27 T cell receptor beta chains from a single sample sequenced in a study of T cell repertoires in cytomegalovirus infection. TCRdb reprocessed the reads with MiXCR, giving one entry per CDR3 protein. The sample lists about 530,000 distinct CDR3 sequences; around 27% were seen once. Sequencing input: PBMCs. Every receptor here comes from a human donor in good health (CMV status not recorded). Some clones in this sample may be carry-over from other donors' samples.

This chain joins TRBV24-1 and TRBJ2-1; no reliable D call. Deletions cut 0 bases from V and 3 bases from J, with 5 bases between. The CDR3 length is 14 residues. Germline V lookup: CDR1 KGHDR, CDR2 SFDVKD. The CDR3 DNA reads as TGTGCCACCAGTGATTTGACTAACTACAATGAGCAGTTCTTC. Its translation is CATSDLTNYNEQFF.

A few counts support this clonotype. V and J are TRBV7-8 and TRBJ2-5; weak D call: TRBD2 (5 bases). Between the trimmed V and J ends, which lost 4 bases and 5 bases, there was a span of 17 bases. The CDR3 totals 15 residues. Germline CDR1 reads SGHVS; CDR2 reads FQNEAQ. The CDR3 here is CASSSRVSLVETQYF. CDR3 nucleotides: TGTGCCAGCAGCTCGCGGGTCTCCTTGGTGGAGACCCAGTACTTC. Full variable domain (rest looked up from reference TRBV7-8 and TRBJ2-5): GAGVSQSPRYKVAKRGQDVALRCDPISGHVSLFWYQQALGQGPEFLTYFQNEAQLDKSGLPSDRFFAERPEGSVSTLKIQRTQQEDSAVYLCASSSRVSLVETQYFGPGTRLLVL.

This clonotype was observed at least ten times. The chain uses TRBV7-2 and TRBJ2-1, with 10 positions matching TRBD2. This CDR3 region has 16 residues. From germline, CDR1 is SGHTA and CDR2 FQGNSA. V shed 0 bases, J shed 6 bases, and the junction held 5 bases outside the gene matches. In DNA, the CDR3 is TGTGCCAGCAGCTTAGCATCCCTAGCGGGAGCCAATGAGCAGTTCTTC. Encoded protein: CASSLASLAGANEQFF.

The chain joins TRBV27 to TRBJ2-3; TRBD2 agrees at 11 bases. The length of the CDR3 is 15 residues. Germline V lookup: CDR1 MNHEY, CDR2 SMNVEV (reference sequence). J gave up 2 bases and V 7 bases, and 5 bases lay outside the gene matches. CDR3 amino acids: CASTLAGGHTDTQYF. CDR3 in DNA: TGTGCCAGCACTCTAGCGGGAGGCCACACAGATACGCAGTATTTT.

This clonotype was observed at least ten times. The gene calls are TRBV7-2 and TRBJ1-1; D perhaps matches TRBD1 (6 bases). CDR1 SGHTA and CDR2 FQGNSA come from the germline V gene. V lost 2 bases and J lost 0, with 10 bases in between. The CDR3 loop spans 15 amino acids. The chain's CDR3 is CASSLLGGLNTEAFF. In DNA form, the CDR3 reads TGTGCCAGCAGCTTACTAGGGGGGTTGAACACTGAAGCTTTCTTT.

This clonotype appeared many times. The V gene is TRBV7-2, the J gene TRBJ2-2, with D uncertain. Germline CDR1 and CDR2: SGHTA and FQGNSA. This CDR3 comprises 15 residues. V shed 5 bases and J shed 8 bases, with 18 bases lying between them. The CDR3: CASSLRGAPTGELFF. In DNA, the CDR3 is TGTGCCAGCAGCCTACGTGGAGCGCCAACGGGGGAGCTGTTTTTT.

The rearrangement links TRBV2 to TRBJ2-4; 11 nucleotides align to TRBD2. V lost 6 bases to trimming and J lost 7 bases; unmatched junction nucleotides: 5. From germline, CDR1 is SNHLY and CDR2 FYNNEI. This CDR3 has 14 amino acids. CDR3 DNA sequence: TGTGCCAGCAGGAGACTAGCGGGAATCAACATTCAGTACTTC. Encoded protein: CASRRLAGINIQYF. The complete variable domain, with remaining parts taken from reference TRBV2 and TRBJ2-4, reads EPEVTQTPSHQVTQMGQEVILRCVPISNHLYFYWYRQILGQKVEFLVSFYNNEISEKSEIFDDQFSVERPDGSNFTLKIRSTKLEDSAMYFCASRRLAGINIQYFGAGTRLSVL.

The chain uses TRBV20-1 and TRBJ2-5, with TRBD2 matching 11 bases. The CDR3 covers 15 residues. Trimming cost V 4 bases and J 4 bases; bases outside gene matches: 8. CDR1 is DFQATT and CDR2 is SNEGSKA in the germline V gene (reference sequence). CDR3 in amino acids: CSATPLAGVGETQYF. The CDR3 nucleotides are TGCAGTGCTACCCCACTAGCGGGAGTTGGAGAGACCCAGTACTTC.

In its sample, this clonotype was seen many times. V usage is TRBV6-2 or TRBV6-3 and J usage is TRBJ2-3, with 14 positions matching TRBD2. The V gene's germline CDR1 is MNHEY and CDR2 SVGEGT. The CDR3 loop spans 19 amino acids. V shed 2 bases and J 6 bases; nucleotides not matched to a gene: 13. CDR3: CASSYAGTSGSGEADTQYF. The CDR3 coding sequence is TGTGCCAGCAGTTACGCCGGGACTAGCGGGAGCGGAGAAGCTGATACGCAGTATTTT.

This clonotype turned up a few times. The chain carries TRBV12-3 or TRBV12-4 and TRBJ2-7, with 7 nucleotides matching TRBD2. The trim removed 6 bases at V and 0 bases at J, leaving 11 bases unmatched. This CDR3 comprises 16 residues. The CDR3 region has the DNA TGTGCCAGCAGCCCATGGGCGGGAGTTGGCTCCTACGAGCAGTACTTC. This translates into CASSPWAGVGSYEQYF.

The table lists this clonotype with a few counts. The junction differs from germline at one of its ends, possibly a read error. V gene TRBV7-7 combines with J gene TRBJ2-5; TRBD2 aligns across 14 bases. The CDR3 runs 16 residues. The germline CDR1 and CDR2 sequences are SSHAT and FNYEAQ (reference sequence). CDR3 protein: CASSPGLAGVMETQYF. The CDR3 DNA reads TGTGCTAGCAGCCCGGGACTAGCGGGAGTCATGGAGACCCAGTACTTC.

At least ten counts were recorded for this clonotype. This chain joins TRBV6-5 and TRBJ1-1; tentatively, D is TRBD1 (6 bases). Looked up from germline, CDR1 is MNHEY and CDR2 is SVGAGI. This CDR3 is built from 13 residues. Trimming shortened V by 5 bases and J by 5 bases, and 12 bases separated the two germline ends. CDR3 in amino acids: CASSRGVRTEAFF. The CDR3 DNA reads as TGTGCCAGCAGTAGGGGGGTGAGGACTGAAGCTTTCTTT.

The chain couples TRBV9 to TRBJ1-1; D is unclear. Germline V CDR1 and CDR2: SGDLS, YYNGEE. V was trimmed by 5 bases and J by 0 bases, leaving 11 bases between them. There are 14 residues in the CDR3. This CDR3 is CASREPYMNTEAFF. Written as DNA, the CDR3 is TGTGCCAGCAGAGAACCTTACATGAACACTGAAGCTTTCTTT.

The table lists this clonotype with a few counts. The gene calls are TRBV5-4 and TRBJ2-1, with 9 positions matching TRBD2. Trimming cost V 0 bases and J 5 bases; bases outside gene matches: 3. The CDR3 is 15 residues long. Germline lookup yields CDR1 SGHNT and CDR2 YYREEE (reference sequence). The CDR3 protein is CASSLGSGSDNEQFF. DNA for the CDR3: TGTGCCAGCAGCTTGGGTAGCGGGAGCGACAATGAGCAGTTCTTC.

CDR3 DNA: TGCAGTGCGAGTGGAGCGGGAGGGGGCACAGATACGCAGTATTTT. Protein: CSASGAGGGTDTQYF. The chain employs TRBV20-1 and TRBJ2-3; 10 nucleotides align to TRBD2. The CDR3 has 15 amino acids. Germline values: CDR1 DFQATT, CDR2 SNEGSKA (reference sequence). V lost 6 bases and J lost 1; bases outside the gene matches: 7.

V usage is TRBV5-1 and J usage is TRBJ2-3; either TRBD1 or TRBD2 may fit D (5 bases each). Trimming removed 5 bases from V and 4 bases from J, with 23 bases in between. CDR1 is SGHRS, CDR2 YFSETQ, per germline. The length of the CDR3 is 17 residues. CDR3 nucleotide sequence: TGCGCCAGCAGTCGGGACGGATCCCTAACCCGCCCAGATACGCAGTATTTT. Its translation is CASSRDGSLTRPDTQYF.

J is TRBJ2-7 and V is TRBV4-1; TRBD2 matches 13 bases. Unmatched junction bases numbered 13, after V lost 3 bases and J lost 5 bases. Germline V CDR1 and CDR2: MGHRA, YSYEKL. The CDR3 sequence is 18 residues long. The CDR3 DNA reads TGCGCCAGCAGCCACCGCCTGACTAGCGGGAGGACCCCCCACGAGCAGTACTTC. It is translated as CASSHRLTSGRTPHEQYF.

This clonotype came up a few times. The V and J genes are TRBV7-2 and TRBJ1-2; 7 bases line up with TRBD1. Unmatched junction bases numbered 7, after V lost 4 bases and J lost 2 bases. Germline values: CDR1 SGHTA, CDR2 FQGNSA. The CDR3 loop spans 15 amino acids. CDR3 nucleotides: TGTGCCAGCAGCTCAACCGGGACAGCCAACTATGGCTACACCTTC. As protein: CASSSTGTANYGYTF.

This clonotype occurred a few times. This chain joins TRBV19 and TRBJ1-1, with D perhaps matching TRBD1 (5 bases). The CDR3 loop spans 14 amino acids. Trimming took off 5 bases at V and 10 bases at J, with 20 bases between the two ends. The germline gives CDR1 LNHDA, CDR2 SQIVND (reference sequence). The CDR3 DNA follows: TGTGCCAGTAGTCATCTCGGGGCCGGTCTCGGAGCTTTCTTT. Protein product: CASSHLGAGLGAFF.

The chain uses TRBV11-3 and TRBJ2-2; the match to TRBD2 covers 8 bases. CDR3 length equals 14 residues. The V segment lost 3 bases and the J segment 6 bases; nucleotides outside the gene matches: 3. The germline gives CDR1 SGHNT, CDR2 YENEEA. CDR3 bases: TGTGCCAGCAGCTTGCGGACTAGCCCCGGGGAGCTGTTTTTT. Encoded protein: CASSLRTSPGELFF.

The chain joins TRBV28 to TRBJ1-5, with D hard to call. Per germline, CDR1 MDHEN and CDR2 SYDVKM. This CDR3 is built from 15 residues. The V gene lost 3 bases and the J gene lost 3 bases, with 12 bases spanning the gap. The CDR3 nucleotides are TGTGCCAGCAGTTTTGGCGGGGTCTACAATCAGCCCCAGCATTTT. This sequence encodes CASSFGGVYNQPQHF.

This clonotype was recorded at least ten times. The V and J genes are TRBV7-2 and TRBJ1-1; TRBD1 matches 10 bases. The V gene end was trimmed by 5 bases and the J gene end by 4 bases; junction bases not matched to a gene: 10. Germline V CDR1 and CDR2: SGHTA, FQGNSA. The CDR3 spans 16 residues. CDR3 in amino acids: CASSPRTGGRGTEAFF. CDR3 bases: TGTGCCAGCAGCCCACGGACAGGGGGAAGGGGCACTGAAGCTTTCTTT.

This clonotype was seen once. V and J are TRBV20-1 and TRBJ2-7; D gene uncertain. This CDR3 comprises 10 residues. Germline CDR1 is DFQATT and CDR2 is SNEGSKA (reference sequence). V lost 3 bases, J lost 5 bases, and 5 bases lay in between. The CDR3, as DNA: TGCAGTGCTAGGTTGGACGAGCAGTACTTC. This gives the protein CSARLDEQYF.

J is TRBJ2-1 and V is TRBV15; no clear D. Germline CDR1 is LNHNV and CDR2 is YYDKDF (reference sequence). The V end lost 6 bases, the J end lost 1 base, and 7 bases lay between the germline ends. The CDR3 is made up of 13 amino acids. CDR3 bases: TGTGCCACCAGACAGTCGTCCTACAATGAGCAGTTCTTC. Its protein is CATRQSSYNEQFF. Together with reference TRBV15 and TRBJ2-1, the CDR3 gives the full variable domain: DAMVIQNPRYQVTQFGKPVTLSCSQTLNHNVMYWYQQKSSQAPKLLFHYYDKDFNNEADTPDNFQSRRPNTSFCFLDIRSPGLGDTAMYLCATRQSSYNEQFFGPGTRLTVL.

The V gene is TRBV20-1, the J gene TRBJ1-3; TRBD1 matches 7 bases. This CDR3 has 15 amino acids. V lost 3 bases and J lost 0; bases outside the gene matches: 5. Germline CDR1 is DFQATT and CDR2 is SNEGSKA (reference sequence). CDR3 nucleotide sequence: TGCAGTGCTAGGTCAGGGGGTTCCTCTGGAAACACCATATATTTT. Protein sequence: CSARSGGSSGNTIYF.

This chain uses TRBV20-1 with TRBJ2-7, with 10 positions matching TRBD2. The germline gives CDR1 DFQATT, CDR2 SNEGSKA (reference sequence). The CDR3 consists of 14 residues. V shed 5 bases, J shed 2 bases, and the junction held 6 bases outside the gene matches. The CDR3 spells CSAGGLAAAYEQYF. The CDR3 DNA sequence: TGCAGTGCTGGCGGACTAGCGGCAGCCTACGAGCAGTACTTC.

The V gene is TRBV11-2, the J gene TRBJ2-2; D may be TRBD2 (5 bases). Between the trimmed V and J ends, which lost 2 bases and 6 bases, there was a span of 13 bases. The CDR3 totals 15 residues. The germline CDR1 and CDR2 sequences are SGHAT and FQNNGV. CDR3 coding DNA: TGTGCCAGCAGCTTAAGGCTAGCCCGAGCCGGGGAGCTGTTTTTT. This sequence encodes CASSLRLARAGELFF.